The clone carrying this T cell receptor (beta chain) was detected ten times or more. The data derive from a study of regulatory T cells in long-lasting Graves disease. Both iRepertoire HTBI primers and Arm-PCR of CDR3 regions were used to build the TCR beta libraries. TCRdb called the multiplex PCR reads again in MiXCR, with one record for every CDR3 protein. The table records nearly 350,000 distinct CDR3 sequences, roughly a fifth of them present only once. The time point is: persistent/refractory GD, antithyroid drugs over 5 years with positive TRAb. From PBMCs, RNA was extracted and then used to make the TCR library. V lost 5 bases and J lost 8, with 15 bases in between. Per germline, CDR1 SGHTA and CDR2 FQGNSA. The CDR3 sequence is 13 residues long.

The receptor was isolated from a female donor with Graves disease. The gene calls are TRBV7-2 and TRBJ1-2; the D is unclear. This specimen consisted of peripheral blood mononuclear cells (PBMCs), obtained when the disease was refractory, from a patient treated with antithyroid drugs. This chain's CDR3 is CASSRRVLRGYTF. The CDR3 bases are TGTGCCAGCAGCCGCCGGGTACTGAGGGGCTACACCTTC.